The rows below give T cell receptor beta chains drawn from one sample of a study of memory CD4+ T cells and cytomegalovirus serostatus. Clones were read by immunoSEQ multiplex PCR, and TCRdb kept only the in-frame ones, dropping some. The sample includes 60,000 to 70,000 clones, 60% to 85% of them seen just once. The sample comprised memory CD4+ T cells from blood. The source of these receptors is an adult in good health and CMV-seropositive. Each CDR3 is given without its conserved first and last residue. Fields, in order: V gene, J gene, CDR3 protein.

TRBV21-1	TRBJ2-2	ASSKLHELPRAGLF
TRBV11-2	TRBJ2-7	ASSSSPTEPYEQY
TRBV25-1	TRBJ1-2	ASSSVGGRGYGYT
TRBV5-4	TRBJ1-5	ASSMQGYPNQPQH
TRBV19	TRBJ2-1	ASKRAGGSTNEQF
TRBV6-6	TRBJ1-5	ASRPGTFSNQPQH
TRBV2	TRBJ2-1	ASTAGLDEQF
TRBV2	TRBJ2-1	ASGKTTTSYNEQF
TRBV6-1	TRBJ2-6	ASSESPFLSGANVLT
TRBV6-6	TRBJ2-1	ASSYGLGPNEQF
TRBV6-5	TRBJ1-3	ASSYFGSSGNTIY
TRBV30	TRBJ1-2	AWSDLLRGRGDYGYT
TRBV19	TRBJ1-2	ASRGPLYGYT
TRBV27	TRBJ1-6	ASCDRRNNSPLH
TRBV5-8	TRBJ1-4	ASSSIYRATNEKLF
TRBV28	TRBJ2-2	ASSLQGHLNTGELF
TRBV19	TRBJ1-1	ASTLSGGWTEAF
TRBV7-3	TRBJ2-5	ASSPLGGRAQETQY
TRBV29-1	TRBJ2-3	SVRTGEVASGSTDTQY
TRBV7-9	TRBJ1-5	ASSLGEGNQPQH
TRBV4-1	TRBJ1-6	ASSQSLTGNGSPLH
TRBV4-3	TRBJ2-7	ASSQAPGTGEHEQY
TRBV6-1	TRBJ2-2	ASSEVVSRAGELF
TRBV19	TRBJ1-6	ASSDRDRRWIEPPLH
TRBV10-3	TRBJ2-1	AIRGDAGGDEQF
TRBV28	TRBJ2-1	ASSSLDRSYNEQF
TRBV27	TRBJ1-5	ASSLSGQAYQPQH
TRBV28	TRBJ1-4	ASSLGSTLEKLF
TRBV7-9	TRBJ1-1	ASSFTGATEAF
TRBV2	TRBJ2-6	ASSEALHGVRTGPLSGANVLT
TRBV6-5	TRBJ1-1	ASRGPLNTEAF
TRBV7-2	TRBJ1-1	ASSPRGGPETEAF
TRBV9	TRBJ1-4	ASSVGAFPGGSNEKLF
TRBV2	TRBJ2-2	ASSRDRVVNTGELF
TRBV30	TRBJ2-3	AWSADRANTDTQY
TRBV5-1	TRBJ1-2	ASSSGDRGFNGGYT
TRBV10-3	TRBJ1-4	AISESGAGKATNEKLF
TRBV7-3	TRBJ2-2	ASSLNAGELF
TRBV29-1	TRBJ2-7	SVRDSRYEQY
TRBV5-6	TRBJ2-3	ASSSPQRFSTDTQY
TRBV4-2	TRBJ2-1	ASNNKGGDPHNEQF
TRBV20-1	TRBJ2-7	SAPRAAEQY
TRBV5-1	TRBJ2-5	ASSGGTYGTAETQY
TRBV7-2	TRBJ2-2	ASSFTVTGLVTGELF
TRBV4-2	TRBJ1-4	ASSQGGQGATNEKLF
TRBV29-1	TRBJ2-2	SVEDRGGTGELF
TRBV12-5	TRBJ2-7	ASGLVLAGGGSYEQY
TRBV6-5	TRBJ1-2	ASLAGTGSEGYT
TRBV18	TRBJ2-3	ASSPRDKEADTQY
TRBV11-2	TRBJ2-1	ASSLLAGEDEQF
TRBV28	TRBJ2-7	ASSLLNYEQY
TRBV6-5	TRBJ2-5	ASSYYLGQGQETQY
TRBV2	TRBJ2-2	ASSETSGRYTGELF